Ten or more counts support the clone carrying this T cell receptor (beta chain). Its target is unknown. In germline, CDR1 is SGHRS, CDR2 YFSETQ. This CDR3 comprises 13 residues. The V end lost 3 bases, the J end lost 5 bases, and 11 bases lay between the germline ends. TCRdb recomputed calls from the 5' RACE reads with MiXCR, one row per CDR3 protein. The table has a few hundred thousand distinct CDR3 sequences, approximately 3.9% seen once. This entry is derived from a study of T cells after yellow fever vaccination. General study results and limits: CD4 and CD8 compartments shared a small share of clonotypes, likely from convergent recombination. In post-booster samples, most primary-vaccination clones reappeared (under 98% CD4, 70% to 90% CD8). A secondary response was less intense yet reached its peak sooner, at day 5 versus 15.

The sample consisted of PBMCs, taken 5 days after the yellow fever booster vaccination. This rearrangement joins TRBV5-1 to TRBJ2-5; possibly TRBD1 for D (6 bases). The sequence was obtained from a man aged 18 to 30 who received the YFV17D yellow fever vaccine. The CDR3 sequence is CASSSTGSETQYF. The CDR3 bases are TGCGCCAGCAGCTCTACAGGGTCGGAGACCCAGTACTTC.